Given below is one TCR beta chain in context. Treatment: about 20 received Ad26.COV2.S at low or high dose, single or two shots; roughly five received placebo; per-sample allocation not given. Day 63 after the first injection of vaccine or placebo was the sampling time. Sequenced by immunoSEQ multiplex PCR; TCRdb stores in-frame clones only, minus some. The sample carries about 400,000 clones, about 90% recorded once. The data originate from a study of Ad26.COV2.S vaccination and SARS-CoV-2 variants. V was shortened by 4 bases and J by 0 bases, with 16 bases between the two germline ends. The CDR3 is 16 amino acids. Germline-derived CDR1 and CDR2 are SGHTA and FQGNSA.

The TCR sequence derives from a person aged 18-65 years who received the Ad26.COV2.S COVID-19 vaccine or a placebo. The material was peripheral blood, obtained in a trial of Ad26.COV2.S vaccine versus placebo. J is TRBJ2-7 and V is TRBV7-2, with D tentatively TRBD1 or TRBD2 (5 bases each). CDR3 loop: CASSSLGPVSSYEQYF. CDR3 DNA: TGTGCCAGCAGCTCGTTGGGACCGGTAAGCTCCTACGAGCAGTACTTC.